Below, one T cell receptor (beta chain) is given with its context. This clonotype has a count of ten or more. Its antigen is not yet known. No base qualities exist here, and no much larger clone lies one base off it. V and J lose 10 bases and 0 bases, and a span of 13 bases separates them. Its CDR3 holds 14 amino acids, cysteine through phenylalanine. Just the 42-base CDR3 DNA is kept, in frame starting at base 1. In the germline V gene, CDR1 corresponds to ENHRY and CDR2 to SYGVKD. The study was a case-control design nested within a healthcare worker cohort in London, UK, with weekly nasopharyngeal swab PCR tests and blood sampling. Between 23 and 31 March 2020, the week of the UK lockdown, healthcare workers were enrolled and then followed up weekly for as long as 16 weeks. The record originates from a study of early T cells in non-severe SARS-CoV-2 infection (dated by TCRdb to the early 2020s). For the study in its entirety: Bulk RNA from unsorted whole blood was used for TCR sequencing, so alpha and beta chains could not be paired.

Library prep was done by 5' RACE. Data came from a NextSeq 500. Unique molecular identifiers were attached to individual cDNA molecules in the TCR library protocol so that sequencing error and PCR bias could be corrected. Sequencing covered both TCR alpha and beta chains, and within each sample the abundances of alpha and beta sequences were tightly co-correlated. Under the source paper's analysis protocol: Decombinator V4 was used to annotate the V gene, J gene and CDR3 of the TCR sequences. TCRs were defined as expanded if a significant change between any two time points was detected under a Poisson model with p below 0.0001. TCR abundances were normalised to the total number of TCRs sequenced in each sample and reported as counts per million. MAIT TCRs were defined by TRAV1-2 paired with TRAJ12, TRAJ20 or TRAJ33, and iNKT TCRs by TRAV10 paired with TRAJ18. VDJdb, accessed 1 November 2021, was searched for CMV, EBV and SARS-CoV-2 annotated TCRs, with TCRs annotated for multiple antigens excluded. TCRdb applied fastp at Q25 and MiXCR to the public reads, then kept only in-frame beta chains. Every entry covers one CDR3 protein and lists the most common genes and DNA from its rows. The V and J calls, along with clone size, are taken from TCRdb and not from the paper's own processing. The table for this sample lists about 20,000 distinct CDR3 sequences; about 3.7% of them were counted only once. Around 5.6% of the sample lies in the top ten.

What the authors observed across the whole study: VDJdb matching was skewed toward anti-spike CD8 responses and likely underestimated virus-specific expansions, missing private and CD4 specificities.

Sequencing was performed on whole blood. The receptor was derived from an adult who was a healthcare worker with PCR-confirmed SARS-CoV-2 infection or an uninfected control (not recorded which). This receptor chain uses TRBV10-3 and TRBJ1-3; the D gene is perhaps TRBD1, from 6 matching bases. The nucleotide sequence is given as TGTGCCACCCAGACAGGCAACTCTGGAAACACCATATATTTT. This gives the protein CATQTGNSGNTIYF.